The rows below give T cell receptor beta chains drawn from one sample of a study of shared clonotypes between healthy human individuals. Profiled with immunoSEQ multiplex PCR; TCRdb holds only in-frame clones, not every one. Of hundreds of thousands of clones in the sample, 96% are singletons; the top ten hold approximately 0.06%. Sequencing was carried out using naive CD4+ T cells sorted from blood. These receptors all stem from a woman under 40 in good health. The CDR3 runs from the conserved cysteine through the conserved F or W. Clone size appears in some rows only: once, few, many, or a class for an expanded clone.

NA	TRBV19	TRBJ1-5	CASRNSHYSNQPQHF
NA	TRBV7-9	TRBJ2-1	CASSPDWAGEGNEQFF
NA	TRBV25-1	TRBJ2-2	CASSPSDGANTGELFF
NA	TRBV2	TRBJ2-1	CASSDVGLEGFF
NA	TRBV7-9	TRBJ1-1	CASSLTNEGRGEAFF
NA	TRBV18	TRBJ1-2	CASSPQDRTGYTF
NA	TRBV6-1	TRBJ2-1	CATTRGRAIGNEQFF
NA	TRBV19	TRBJ2-7	CASSIQQGDHYEQYF
NA	TRBV9	TRBJ2-7	CASSRGSAEQYF
once	TRBV6-5	TRBJ1-2	CASSYSRRGGYGYTF
NA	TRBV11-2	TRBJ2-7	CASGARGREGNYEQYF
NA	TRBV5-1	TRBJ2-3	CASSLLVVQGASTDTQYF
NA	TRBV25-1	TRBJ2-3	CASSAMAAGVGDTQYF
NA	TRBV19	TRBJ2-1	CASSQGLAGGSSYNEQFF
NA	TRBV5-1	TRBJ2-1	CASSLETSGGWEQFF
NA	TRBV18	TRBJ2-1	CASSRGLASYNEQFF
NA	TRBV4-1	TRBJ2-1	CASSHRTLWDEQFF
NA	TRBV27	TRBJ2-6	CASSLSIRSGANVLTF
NA	TRBV6-1	TRBJ2-3	CASSELGGPTDTQYF
NA	TRBV18	TRBJ2-7	CASSPRLAGSYEQYF
once	TRBV19	TRBJ1-1	CASRGAGDTEAFF
NA	TRBV28	TRBJ1-5	CASSLRKMDSLTAQPQHF
NA	TRBV6-1	TRBJ2-2	CASQRLGYTGELFF
NA	TRBV2	TRBJ2-7	CASGLKTGFVWSYEQYF
NA	TRBV6-1	TRBJ1-2	CASSDANIYGYTF
NA	TRBV28	NA	CASIEAGGSYEQYF
NA	TRBV7-2	TRBJ2-7	CASSLVSSGNPYEQYF